This T cell receptor (beta chain) was identified in a study of blood T cells in healthy people across ages. This clonotype occurred once. A J-beta primer mix and a sample-barcoded 5' primer were used in a second PCR of roughly 7 to 12 cycles. MiXCR was run by TCRdb on the 5' RACE reads, yielding one entry per CDR3 protein. The sample holds roughly 1 million distinct CDR3 sequences, 20% to 25% seen once. Germline loops: CDR1 MNHEY, CDR2 SVGAGI. The V gene lost 5 bases and the J gene lost 8 bases, with 15 bases spanning the gap. The CDR3 is made up of 13 amino acids. The same specimen was also included in a second study, on T cells of mothers and their children.

The rearrangement joins TRBV6-5 to TRBJ1-2; perhaps TRBD1 as D (6 bases). The TCR was taken from a girl aged 2 to 10 in good health. Material: blood. The CDR3 nucleotides are TGTGCCAGCAGTAATACAGGGTTGTACGGCTACACCTTC. Translation: CASSNTGLYGYTF.